These 20 T cell receptor beta chains were all obtained from the same sample, sequenced in a study of blood T cell repertoires in COVID-19. Libraries were prepared by immunoSEQ multiplex PCR; TCRdb keeps only in-frame clonotypes and omits some of them. The sample has around 230,000 clones, roughly 87% seen once. Material for sequencing was peripheral blood. The source of these receptors is a man in his 60s who had recovered from COVID-19.

The chain is built from TRBV5-1 and TRBJ2-5, with D maybe TRBD1 (6 bases). V lost 0 bases, J lost 4 bases, and 10 bases lay in between. The CDR3 covers 14 residues. The germline gives CDR1 SGHRS, CDR2 YFSETQ. In nucleotides, the CDR3 is TGCGCCAGCAGCTTGGTCGCAGGGGTAGAGACCCAGTACTTC. Amino acids: CASSLVAGVETQYF.

The chain couples TRBV3-1 (or the pseudogene TRBV3-2) to TRBJ2-7; D is ambiguous. Germline V gives CDR1 LGHDT, CDR2 YNNKEL (reference sequence). This CDR3 spans 11 amino acids. The ends were cut back, 2 bases at V and 5 bases at J, with 4 bases in the middle. The CDR3 nucleotides read TGTGCCAGCAGCCAACTTCACGAGCAGTACTTC. This gives the protein CASSQLHEQYF.

V usage is TRBV4-1 and J usage is TRBJ2-1; 7 nucleotides line up with TRBD1. The trim removed 1 base at V and 6 bases at J, leaving 0 bases unmatched. CDR1 and CDR2 from the germline V gene are MGHRA and YSYEKL. CDR3 length equals 13 residues. This chain's CDR3 is CASSQAGGNEQFF. The CDR3 coding sequence is TGCGCCAGCAGCCAAGCAGGGGGCAATGAGCAGTTCTTC.

The table lists this clone with a few counts. This chain connects TRBV30 to TRBJ2-3; 11 bases map to TRBD2. This CDR3 region has 15 residues. Germline assignment: CDR1 GTSNPN and CDR2 SVGIG (reference sequence). Trimming took 3 bases from V and 5 from J; bases not matched to a gene: 7. CDR3 bases: TGTGCCTGGAGCCTAGCGGGGGGCATTGGAGATACGCAGTATTTT. Translation: CAWSLAGGIGDTQYF.

V is TRBV5-6 and J is TRBJ2-3, with 7 bases matching TRBD2. This CDR3 contains 15 residues. Trimming removed 2 bases from V and 1 base from J; junction bases left unmatched: 4. Germline V gene data show CDR1 as SGHDT and CDR2 as YYEEEE. In nucleotides, the CDR3 is TGTGCCAGCAGCTTTTTACGGGGGGGCACAGATACGCAGTATTTT. Residues: CASSFLRGGTDTQYF.

The chain is built from TRBV7-8 and TRBJ2-7; D might be TRBD1 (5 bases). The ends were cut back, 3 bases at V and 4 bases at J, with 7 bases in the middle. The length of the CDR3 is 12 residues. The V gene's germline CDR1 is SGHVS and CDR2 FQNEAQ. CDR3 sequence reads: CASSLQGYEQYV. The CDR3 DNA sequence: TGTGCCAGCAGCTTGCAGGGTTACGAGCAGTACGTC.

The genes are TRBV28 and TRBJ2-2; perhaps TRBD1 as D (6 bases). Germline CDR1 reads MDHEN; CDR2 reads SYDVKM. The CDR3 contains 15 residues. The V end was cut by 5 bases, the J end by 5 bases, with 15 bases between. The CDR3, as DNA: TGTGCCAGCAGTGGGGGCGGTGATGTAACCGGGGAGCTGTTTTTT. Translation gives CASSGGGDVTGELFF.

The V and J genes are TRBV24-1 and TRBJ2-7; 9 nucleotides align to TRBD2. V shed 4 bases, J shed 5 bases, and the junction held 17 bases outside the gene matches. There are 18 residues in the CDR3. Germline CDR1 reads KGHDR; CDR2 reads SFDVKD. CDR3 in DNA: TGTGCCACCAGTGACCACCCATCTCGGGCGGGGGGGCCCAACGAGCAGTACGTC. This codes for CATSDHPSRAGGPNEQYV.

The chain joins TRBV3-1 (or the pseudogene TRBV3-2) to TRBJ2-1, with 9 bases aligning to TRBD1. Per the germline V gene, CDR1 is LGHDT and CDR2 is YNNKEL (reference sequence). The trim removed 0 bases at V and 4 bases at J, leaving 7 bases unmatched. The CDR3 runs to 17 residues. The CDR3 spells CASSQDLPGQGYNEQFF. Written as DNA, the CDR3 is TGTGCCAGCAGCCAAGATTTGCCGGGACAGGGATACAATGAGCAGTTCTTC.

The V call is TRBV19, the J call TRBJ2-3; D uncertain. Trimming took off 8 bases at V and 5 bases at J, with 14 bases between the two ends. The CDR3 is made up of 13 amino acids. Germline V lookup: CDR1 LNHDA, CDR2 SQIVND (reference sequence). The CDR3 loop reads CASAEMRGDTQYF. The CDR3 DNA sequence: TGTGCCAGTGCCGAAATGCGCGGAGATACGCAGTATTTT. Using reference TRBV19 and TRBJ2-3 for the parts outside the CDR3, the full variable domain is DGGITQSPKYLFRKEGQNVTLSCEQNLNHDAMYWYRQDPGQGLRLIYYSQIVNDFQKGDIAEGYSVSREKKESFPLTVTSAQKNPTAFYLCASAEMRGDTQYFGPGTRLTVL.

The table lists this clone with a few counts. V usage is TRBV3-1 (or the pseudogene TRBV3-2) and J usage is TRBJ2-6; 10 bases are shared with TRBD1. The CDR3 sequence is 18 residues long. From germline, CDR1 is LGHDT and CDR2 YNNKEL (reference sequence). V lost 3 bases, J lost 1 base, and 6 bases stayed unmatched. CDR3 bases: TGTGCCAGCAGCCAGGGACAGGGGCGGGCTTCTGGGGCCAACGTCCTGACTTTC. Amino acids: CASSQGQGRASGANVLTF.

This chain connects TRBV3-1 (or the pseudogene TRBV3-2) to TRBJ2-6; D gene ambiguous. This CDR3 has 18 residues. Germline V lookup: CDR1 LGHDT, CDR2 YNNKEL (reference sequence). Trimming left V 1 base short and J 0 bases short, with 13 bases between. The CDR3 here is CASSQGVSVISGANVLTF. The CDR3 DNA reads as TGTGCCAGCAGCCAAGGTGTTTCAGTCATCTCTGGGGCCAACGTCCTGACTTTC.

This chain connects TRBV27 to TRBJ2-2, with a tentative D call TRBD1 (5 bases). Looked up from germline, CDR1 is MNHEY and CDR2 is SMNVEV (reference sequence). The CDR3 length is 15 residues. Trimming pared 2 bases from V and 6 bases from J, leaving 13 bases between. DNA for the CDR3: TGTGCCAGCAGTTTACAAAGGGGATATCCCGGGGAGCTGTTTTTT. Amino acid sequence: CASSLQRGYPGELFF.

The V and J genes are TRBV4-2 and TRBJ1-6; D unresolved. With 0 bases removed from V and 15 bases from J, the gap between germline ends came to 12 bases. The CDR3 loop spans 13 amino acids. Germline CDR1 is LGHNA and CDR2 is YNFKEQ. DNA for the CDR3: TGTGCCAGCAGCCAAGATTTGACGAGGCGCCTCCACTTT. This encodes CASSQDLTRRLHF.

Only one count was recorded for this clone. This chain uses TRBV15 with TRBJ2-2; 12 nucleotides align to TRBD1. The V and J ends lost 2 bases and 2 bases, in that order; junction bases with no gene match: 12. The CDR3 spans 20 residues. The germline CDR1 and CDR2 sequences are LNHNV and YYDKDF (reference sequence). This CDR3 is CATSRHTPGTGGPNTGELFF. The CDR3 nucleotides are TGTGCCACCAGCAGACATACCCCCGGGACAGGGGGCCCCAACACCGGGGAGCTGTTTTTT.

This sequence joins TRBV6-5 and TRBJ2-7; TRBD2 matches at 11 bases. Germline trimming cut 7 bases from V and 3 bases from J; bases unmatched to any gene: 5. The CDR3 runs 14 residues. Germline V CDR1 and CDR2: MNHEY, SVGAGI. CDR3 protein: CASTRLAGIYEQYV. For the CDR3, the DNA is TGTGCCAGCACCCGACTAGCGGGGATCTACGAGCAGTACGTC.

The rearrangement joins TRBV5-1 to TRBJ1-1; no reliable D call. Looked up from germline, CDR1 is SGHRS and CDR2 is YFSETQ. CDR3 length: 12 residues. Trimming stripped 2 bases from V and 3 bases from J, with 5 bases between. The CDR3 is CASSLADTEAFF. CDR3 bases: TGCGCCAGCAGCTTAGCCGACACTGAAGCTTTCTTT.

The rearrangement uses TRBV10-3 and TRBJ2-7; 7 bases are a match to TRBD1. The CDR3 is 15 amino acids. Germline V gives CDR1 ENHRY, CDR2 SYGVKD. Unmatched junction bases numbered 5, after V lost 0 bases and J lost 3 bases. CDR3 sequence: CAISESMGQNYEQYV. The CDR3, as DNA: TGTGCCATCAGTGAGTCTATGGGACAGAACTACGAGCAGTACGTC.

This clone has only one observation. The rearrangement joins TRBV23-1 to TRBJ2-7; TRBD2 matches 7 bases. TRBV23-1 is known as an ORF, though its function is uncertain. V lost 2 bases to trimming and J lost 4 bases; unmatched junction nucleotides: 14. There are 17 residues in the CDR3. The CDR3 DNA reads as TGCGCCAGCAGTCAAAACGATACCCTAGCGGTCCTTTACGAGCAGTACTTC. The encoded protein is CASSQNDTLAVLYEQYF.

V usage is TRBV7-2 and J usage is TRBJ1-2, with D possibly matching TRBD1 (6 bases). Germline V gene data show CDR1 as SGHTA and CDR2 as FQGNSA. The CDR3 covers 13 residues. V was trimmed by 3 bases and J by 7 bases, leaving 12 bases between them. The CDR3 nucleotides are TGTGCCAGCAGCTTTCGGGGGGGCATTGGCTACACCTTC. Its translation: CASSFRGGIGYTF.